The present T cell receptor (beta chain) was sequenced within a study of identical twins. General observations from the study: Out-of-frame alpha sequences shared by twins were enriched for low generation probability. Memory repertoires showed no such pattern, whereas abundant cord blood beta clonotypes carried fewer insertions.

Template switching created a universal primer site, and the cDNA included unique molecular identifiers. TCRdb reanalysed the 5' RACE reads using MiXCR and keeps one entry per CDR3 protein. The top ten hold approximately 0.98% of the sample, which has under 500,000 distinct CDR3 sequences, over 11% seen once. The sample holds a few counts of this clonotype. The antigen remains unidentified. V gave up 7 bases and J gave up 3 bases; unmatched junction bases: 8. Germline lookup yields CDR1 SNHLY and CDR2 FYNNEI. This CDR3 is built from 14 residues. This same sample was also taken into another study, of yellow fever vaccine responses in identical twins. From that study: Twins showed a vaccine T cell response that reportedly seemed partly convergent, partly personalized.

The sequence derives from a woman between 18 and 30 years old in good health. Sequencing was carried out using CD4+ T cells sorted from blood. The genes are TRBV2 and TRBJ2-7; 8 nucleotides align to TRBD1. CDR3 DNA: TGTGCCAGCACCCCCGGGACAGGACTCTACGAGCAGTACTTC. This codes for CASTPGTGLYEQYF.